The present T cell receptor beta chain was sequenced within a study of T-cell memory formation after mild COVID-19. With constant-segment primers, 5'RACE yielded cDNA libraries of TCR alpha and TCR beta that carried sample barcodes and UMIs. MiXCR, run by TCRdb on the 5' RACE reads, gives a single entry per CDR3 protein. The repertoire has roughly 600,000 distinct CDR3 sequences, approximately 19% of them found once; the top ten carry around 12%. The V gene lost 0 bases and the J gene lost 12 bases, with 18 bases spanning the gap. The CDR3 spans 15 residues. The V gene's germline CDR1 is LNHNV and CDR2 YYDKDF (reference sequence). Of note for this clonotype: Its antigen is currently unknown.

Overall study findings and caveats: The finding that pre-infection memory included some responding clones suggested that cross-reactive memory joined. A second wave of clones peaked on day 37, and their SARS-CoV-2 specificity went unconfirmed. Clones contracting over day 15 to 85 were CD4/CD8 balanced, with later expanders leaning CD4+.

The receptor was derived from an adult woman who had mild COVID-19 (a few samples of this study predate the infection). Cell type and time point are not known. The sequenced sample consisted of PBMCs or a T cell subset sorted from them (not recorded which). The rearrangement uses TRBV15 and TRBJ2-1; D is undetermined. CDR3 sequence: CATSREVGGPMGQFF. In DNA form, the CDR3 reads TGTGCCACCAGCAGAGAAGTTGGCGGCCCCATGGGGCAGTTCTTC. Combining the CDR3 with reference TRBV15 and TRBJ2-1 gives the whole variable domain DAMVIQNPRYQVTQFGKPVTLSCSQTLNHNVMYWYQQKSSQAPKLLFHYYDKDFNNEADTPDNFQSRRPNTSFCFLDIRSPGLGDTAMYLCATSREVGGPMGQFFGPGTRLTVL.